This TCR beta chain came from a study of tumor-infiltrating T cells and Merkel cell polyomavirus (dated 2017 in TCRdb). With respect to the entire study: The study examined CD8+ T cells specific for the Merkel cell polyomavirus KLL epitope in Merkel cell carcinoma patients. Patients came in at different disease stages and had a median follow-up of about 3 years, ranging from roughly 1.1 to 6.0 years. Patients received varied, non-standardized therapies including chemotherapy, radiation and immunotherapies. TRB sequencing was performed on KLL-tetramer-sorted cells from blood or tumor-infiltrating lymphocytes in roughly 15 samples, as well as on around eleven matched whole-tumor samples. The majority of whole-tumor samples consisted of approximately 26-micron curls cut from formalin-fixed, paraffin-embedded tissue blocks. In the whole study, one tumor sample was a frozen nodal tumor digest, and another tumor sample was a flash-frozen core biopsy of a metastasis. The investigation overall reported the following: A greater number of unique KLL-specific clonotypes in tumors (about 5-120 vs 0-3) was associated with a significant advantage in MCC-specific survival (P = 0.0051). One limitation of the study is the small sample size (n ≈ eleven patients). KLL-specific TRB repertoires were diverse and mostly private, with just one public clonotype, shared by two patients, among approximately 400 unique sequences. A higher intratumoral fraction of KLL-specific T cells (about 1.9-20% versus about 0-0.15%) was associated with significantly improved MCC-specific survival. The study examined just one viral epitope, so T cells targeting other Merkel cell polyomavirus epitopes were not captured.

By immunohistochemistry, the tumors of all patients showed robust positive staining for Merkel cell polyomavirus Large T antigen. Eleven to twelve Merkel cell carcinoma patients were included, each with robust KLL-tetramer+ populations (above 0.04% of CD8+ T cells) in blood and/or cultured TIL. Every patient was Caucasian, and patient ages ranged from about 45 to 80 years, with a median of around 71 years. Lymph node tumors were analyzed for patients with unknown primaries presenting with nodal disease, or where primary tissue was insufficient. Its CDR3 holds 14 amino acids, cysteine through phenylalanine. The DNA shown is the 42-base CDR3, in frame from base 1. CDR1 and CDR2 were assigned from the germline V gene (reference sequence) as MNHEY and SMNVEV. V trim: 6 bases; J trim: 2 bases; unmatched bases: 7. With regard to this clone: The antigen it binds to is not known. Base qualities are not recorded, but no much larger clone differs from it by a single base.

Libraries were built with the immunoSEQ multiplex PCR assay. Genomic DNA extraction, TRB sequencing and normalization were performed by Adaptive Biotechnologies (Seattle, WA). The authors processed their data as follows. To compute clonality, the Shannon entropy of productive TRB sequences was normalized by log2 of unique productive sequences and then subtracted from one. To identify KLL-specific clonotypes in tumors, TCRbeta CDR3 amino acid sequences were matched against the sequences from the tetramer-sorted sample of each patient. TCRdb limited this immuneACCESS table to in-frame rearrangements with V and J called. A share of clones is missing; checked studies link under half to unresolved V genes, and the rest is unexplained. D and trimming come from the DNA, and the V and J calls and clone size come from that table. The sample profile shows about 25,000 clones; 87% of them were found once. The top ten clonotypes cover about 2.9% of the sample.

This TCR was recovered from a man aged 50-60 years with Merkel cell carcinoma. Sequencing was done on a sample of lymph node tissue. Recombination linked TRBV27 to TRBJ2-7, with 7 bases matching TRBD2. The DNA sequence is as follows: TGTGCCAGCAGGAGTAGCGGGTCTCCCTACGAGCAGTACTTC. It is translated as CASRSSGSPYEQYF.